This TCR beta chain was identified in a study of CD8 T cells in ankylosing spondylitis. General study findings and limits: Made up of 7 to 9 highly homologous variants, a TCR beta motif appeared characteristic of ankylosing spondylitis blood. Reportedly, disease-linked clones are significantly enriched in ankylosing spondylitis patients' matched synovial fluid. The disease-linked clones had a CD8+ phenotype and low blood frequencies. Reactive arthritis synovial fluid and blood were previously reported to contain some motif variants.

On this clonotype: The antigen remains undetermined.

Construction of TCR beta libraries was performed using quantitative 5'-RACE with molecular barcodes. TCRdb called the 5' RACE reads again in MiXCR, with one record for every CDR3 protein. Of around 770,000 distinct CDR3 sequences in the sample, 10% to 15% were seen once. Germline CDR1 and CDR2: MNHNS and SASEGT. The ends were cut back, 0 bases at V and 8 bases at J, with 13 bases in the middle. CDR3 size: 14 residues. The chain joins TRBV6-1 to TRBJ1-2, with D perhaps matching TRBD1 (5 bases). The sequence came from a male donor with ankylosing spondylitis. The specimen sequenced was blood, either unsorted or a sorted T cell fraction (not recorded which). CDR3 DNA sequence: TGTGCCAGCAGTGAAGCGGGGGGGATAGGCGGCTACACCTTC. It yields the protein CASSEAGGIGGYTF.